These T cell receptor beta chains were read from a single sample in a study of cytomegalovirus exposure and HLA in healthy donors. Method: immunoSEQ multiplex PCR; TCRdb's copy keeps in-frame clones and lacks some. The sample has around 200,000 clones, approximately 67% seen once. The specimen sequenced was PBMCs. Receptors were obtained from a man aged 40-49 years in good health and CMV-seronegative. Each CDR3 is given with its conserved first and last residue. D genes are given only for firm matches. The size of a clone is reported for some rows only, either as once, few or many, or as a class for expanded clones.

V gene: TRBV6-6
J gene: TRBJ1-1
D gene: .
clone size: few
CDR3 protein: CASSYSVSTEAFF
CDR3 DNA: TGTGCCAGCAGTTACTCGGTTAGCACTGAAGCTTTCTTT

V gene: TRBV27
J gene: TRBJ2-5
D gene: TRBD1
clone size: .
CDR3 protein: CASSATTGGLSVAQYF
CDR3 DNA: TGTGCCAGCAGTGCCACAACAGGGGGACTGTCGGTGGCCCAGTACTTC

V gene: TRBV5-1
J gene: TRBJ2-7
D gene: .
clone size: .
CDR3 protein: CASSLGGAGVLSYEQYF
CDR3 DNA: TGCGCCAGCAGCTTGGGGGGCGCCGGAGTTCTGTCCTACGAGCAGTACTTC

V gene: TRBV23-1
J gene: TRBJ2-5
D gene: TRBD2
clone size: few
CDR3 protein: CASSQTLIRREGPLGGTQYF
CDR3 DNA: TGCGCCAGCAGTCAAACCCTCATCCGGCGGGAGGGCCCTCTGGGGGGGACCCAGTACTTC

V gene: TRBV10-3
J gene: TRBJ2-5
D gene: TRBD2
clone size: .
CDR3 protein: CAISLAGEDFQYF
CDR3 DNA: TGTGCTATCAGCCTAGCGGGAGAGGATTTCCAGTACTTC

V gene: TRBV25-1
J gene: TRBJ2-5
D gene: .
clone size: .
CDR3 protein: CASSVTQGSTQYF
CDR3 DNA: TGTGCCAGCAGTGTGACACAGGGTTCCACCCAGTACTTC

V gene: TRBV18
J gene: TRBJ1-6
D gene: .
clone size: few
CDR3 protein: CASSTGQDNSPLHF
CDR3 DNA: TGTGCCAGCTCAACAGGGCAGGATAATTCACCCCTCCACTTT

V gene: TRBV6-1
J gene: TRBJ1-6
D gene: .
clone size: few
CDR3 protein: CASSEWGQGTSPLHF
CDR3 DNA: TGTGCCAGCAGTGAATGGGGCCAGGGGACTTCACCCCTCCACTTT

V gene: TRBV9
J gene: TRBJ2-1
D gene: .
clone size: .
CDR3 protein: CASSVEPVGAQAFEQFF
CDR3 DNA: TGTGCCAGCAGCGTAGAACCGGTAGGGGCTCAAGCGTTTGAGCAGTTCTTC

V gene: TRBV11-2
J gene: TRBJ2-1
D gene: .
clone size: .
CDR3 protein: CASSPRGDFSDNEQFF
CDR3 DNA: TGTGCCAGCAGCCCTCGCGGGGACTTTAGCGACAATGAGCAGTTCTTC

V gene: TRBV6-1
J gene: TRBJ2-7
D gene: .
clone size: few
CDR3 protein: CASSEGGGFYEQYF
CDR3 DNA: TGTGCCAGCAGTGAAGGTGGGGGGTTCTACGAGCAGTACTTC

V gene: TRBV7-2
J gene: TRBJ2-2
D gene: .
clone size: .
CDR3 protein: CASSRGGTVGELFF
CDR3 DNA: TGTGCCAGCAGCCGGGGCGGGACAGTAGGGGAGCTGTTTTTT

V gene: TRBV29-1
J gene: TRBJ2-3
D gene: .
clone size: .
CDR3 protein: CNVELSSSDTQYF
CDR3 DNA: TGCAACGTTGAGTTATCCTCCTCAGATACGCAGTATTTT

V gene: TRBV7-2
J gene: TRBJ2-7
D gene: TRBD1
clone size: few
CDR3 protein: CASSFSTGGLSYEQYF
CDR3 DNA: TGTGCCAGCAGCTTTTCGACAGGGGGCCTTAGCTACGAGCAGTACTTC

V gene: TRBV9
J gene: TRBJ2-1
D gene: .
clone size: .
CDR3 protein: CASSGTEASYNEQFF
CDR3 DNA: TGTGCCAGCAGCGGCACAGAAGCCTCCTACAATGAGCAGTTCTTC

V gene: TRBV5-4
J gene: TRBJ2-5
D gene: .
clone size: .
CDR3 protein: CASSFQQGTQETQYF
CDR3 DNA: TGTGCCAGCAGCTTTCAACAGGGTACTCAAGAGACCCAGTACTTC

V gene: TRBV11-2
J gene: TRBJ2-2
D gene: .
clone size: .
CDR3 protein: CASSLDPGTNTGELFF
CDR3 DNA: TGTGCCAGCAGCTTAGACCCCGGTACGAACACCGGGGAGCTGTTTTTT

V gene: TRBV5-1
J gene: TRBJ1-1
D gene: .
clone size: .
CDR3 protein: CASSISRDTEAFF
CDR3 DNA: TGCGCCAGCAGTATTTCCAGGGATACTGAAGCTTTCTTT

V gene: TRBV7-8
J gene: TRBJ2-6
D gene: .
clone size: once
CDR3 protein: CASSVDRALSSGANVLTF
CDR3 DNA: TGTGCCAGCAGCGTAGACAGAGCCTTGAGCTCTGGGGCCAACGTCCTGACTTTC

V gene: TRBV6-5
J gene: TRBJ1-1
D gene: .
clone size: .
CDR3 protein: CASRTNLPHPEAFF
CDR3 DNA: TGTGCCAGCAGGACTAATCTTCCGCACCCTGAAGCTTTCTTT

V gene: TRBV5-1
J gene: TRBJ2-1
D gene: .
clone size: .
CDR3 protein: CASSSGANSYNEQFF
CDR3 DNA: TGCGCCAGCAGCTCTGGGGCTAACTCCTACAATGAGCAGTTCTTC

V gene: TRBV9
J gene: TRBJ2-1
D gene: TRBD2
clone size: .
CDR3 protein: CASSASGRAPNEQFF
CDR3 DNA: TGTGCCAGCAGCGCTAGCGGGAGGGCCCCCAATGAGCAGTTCTTC

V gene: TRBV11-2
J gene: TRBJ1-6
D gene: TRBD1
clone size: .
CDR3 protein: CASSTRTGLESPLHF
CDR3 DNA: TGTGCCAGCAGCACTCGGACAGGGCTTGAATCACCCCTCCACTTT

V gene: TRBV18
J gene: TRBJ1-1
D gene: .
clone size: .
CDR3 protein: CASSPPGRGGTEAFF
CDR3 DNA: TGTGCCAGCTCACCACCGGGCAGGGGTGGCACTGAAGCTTTCTTT

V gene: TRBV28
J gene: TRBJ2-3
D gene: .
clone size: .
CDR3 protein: CASSPRTAYTQYF
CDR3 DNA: TGTGCCAGCAGTCCCAGGACAGCCTATACGCAGTATTTT

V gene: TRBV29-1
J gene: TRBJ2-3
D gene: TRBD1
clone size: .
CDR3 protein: CSITGASTDTQYF
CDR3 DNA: TGCAGCATCACAGGGGCCAGCACAGATACGCAGTATTTT

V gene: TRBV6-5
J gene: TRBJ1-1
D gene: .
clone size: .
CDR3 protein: CASSYSTGGAEAFF
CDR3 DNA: TGTGCCAGCAGTTACTCGACGGGGGGAGCTGAAGCTTTCTTT

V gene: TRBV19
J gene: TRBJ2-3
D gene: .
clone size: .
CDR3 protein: CASSIETLAADTQYF
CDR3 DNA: TGTGCCAGTAGTATAGAAACACTAGCAGCAGATACGCAGTATTTT

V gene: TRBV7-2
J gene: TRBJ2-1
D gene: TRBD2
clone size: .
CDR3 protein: CASSFQAGGGNEQFF
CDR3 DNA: TGTGCCAGCAGCTTCCAAGCGGGAGGAGGGAATGAGCAGTTCTTC

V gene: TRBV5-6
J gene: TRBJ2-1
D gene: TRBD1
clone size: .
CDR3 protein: CASSHGTGVRGRSYNEQFF
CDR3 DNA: TGTGCCAGCAGCCACGGGACAGGGGTCAGGGGCCGCTCCTACAATGAGCAGTTCTTC

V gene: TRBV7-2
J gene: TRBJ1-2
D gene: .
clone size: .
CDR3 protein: CASSLSGTPGYTF
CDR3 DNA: TGTGCCAGCAGCTTATCCGGGACACCAGGCTACACCTTC

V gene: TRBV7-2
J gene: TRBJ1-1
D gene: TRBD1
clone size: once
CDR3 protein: CASSRQGGYTEAFF
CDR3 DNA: TGTGCCAGCAGCAGACAGGGGGGGTACACTGAAGCTTTCTTT

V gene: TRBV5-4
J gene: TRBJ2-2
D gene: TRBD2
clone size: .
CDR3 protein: CASRASGGNTGELFF
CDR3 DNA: TGTGCCAGCAGGGCTAGCGGGGGAAACACCGGGGAGCTGTTTTTT

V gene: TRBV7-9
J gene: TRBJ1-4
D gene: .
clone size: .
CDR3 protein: CASSLDKSGSTNEKLLF
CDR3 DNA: TGTGCCAGCAGCTTAGATAAGTCCGGATCAACTAATGAAAAACTGCTTTTT

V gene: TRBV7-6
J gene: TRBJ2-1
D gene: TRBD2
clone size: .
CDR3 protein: CASSLRTSGGADEQFF
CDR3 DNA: TGTGCCAGCAGCTTAAGAACTAGCGGGGGGGCCGATGAGCAGTTCTTC

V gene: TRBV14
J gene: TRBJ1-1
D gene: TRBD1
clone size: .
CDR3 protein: CASSTRQGGNTEAFF
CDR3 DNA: TGTGCCAGCAGCACTCGACAGGGAGGAAACACTGAAGCTTTCTTT

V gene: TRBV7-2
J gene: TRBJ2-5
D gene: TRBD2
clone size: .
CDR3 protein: CASSLASGAVGAQYF
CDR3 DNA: TGTGCCAGCAGCTTAGCTAGCGGGGCAGTTGGGGCCCAGTACTTC

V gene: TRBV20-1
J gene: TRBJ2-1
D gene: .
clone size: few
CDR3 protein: CSALLGFEQFF
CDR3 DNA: TGCAGTGCTCTACTAGGGTTTGAGCAGTTCTTC

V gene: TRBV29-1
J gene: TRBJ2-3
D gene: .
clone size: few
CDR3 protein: CSASDGTDTQYF
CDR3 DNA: TGCAGCGCTAGCGATGGGACAGATACGCAGTATTTT

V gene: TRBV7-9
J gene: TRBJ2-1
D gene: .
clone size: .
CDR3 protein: CSSSSLRGSSYNEQFF
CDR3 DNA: TGTTCCAGCAGCTCCCTTCGCGGGTCCTCCTACAATGAGCAGTTCTTC

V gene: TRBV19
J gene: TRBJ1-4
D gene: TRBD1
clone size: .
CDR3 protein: CATRGTGDEKLFF
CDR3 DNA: TGTGCCACCCGCGGGACAGGGGATGAAAAACTGTTTTTT

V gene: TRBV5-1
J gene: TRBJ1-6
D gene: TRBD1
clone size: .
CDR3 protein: CASSLGQGASSPLHF
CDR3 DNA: TGCGCCAGCAGCTTGGGACAGGGGGCGAGTTCACCCCTCCACTTT

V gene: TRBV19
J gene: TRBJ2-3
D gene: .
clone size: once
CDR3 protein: CASSIGRGTDTQYF
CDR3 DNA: TGTGCCAGTAGTATCGGCCGGGGCACAGATACGCAGTATTTT

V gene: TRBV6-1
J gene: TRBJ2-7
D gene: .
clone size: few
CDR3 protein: CASSQAGQTYEQYF
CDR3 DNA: TGTGCCAGCAGCCAGGCGGGACAGACCTACGAGCAGTACTTC

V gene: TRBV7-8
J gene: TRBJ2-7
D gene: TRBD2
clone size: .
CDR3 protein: CASSHSGRAFYEQYF
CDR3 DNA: TGTGCCAGCAGCCACAGCGGGAGGGCCTTCTACGAGCAGTACTTC

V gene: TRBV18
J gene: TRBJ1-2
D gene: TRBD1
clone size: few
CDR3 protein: CASSPPATGADGYTF
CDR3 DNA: TGTGCCAGCTCACCACCGGCGACAGGGGCAGATGGCTACACCTTC

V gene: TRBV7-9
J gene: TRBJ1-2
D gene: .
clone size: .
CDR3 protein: CASSLAGVANYGYTF
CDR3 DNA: TGTGCCAGCAGCTTAGCCGGGGTCGCTAACTATGGCTACACCTTC

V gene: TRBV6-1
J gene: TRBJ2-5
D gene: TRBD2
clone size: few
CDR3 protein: CASSASGGAETQYF
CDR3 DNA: TGTGCCAGCAGTGCTAGCGGGGGTGCTGAGACCCAGTACTTC

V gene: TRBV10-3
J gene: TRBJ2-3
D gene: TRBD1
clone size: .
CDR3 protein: CAISEGGQGASDTQYF
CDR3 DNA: TGTGCCATCAGTGAAGGAGGACAGGGTGCCTCCGATACGCAGTATTTT

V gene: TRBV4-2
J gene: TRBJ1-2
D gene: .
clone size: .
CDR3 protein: CASSQMNREAYGYTF
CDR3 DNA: TGTGCCAGCAGCCAGATGAACAGGGAAGCATATGGCTACACCTTC

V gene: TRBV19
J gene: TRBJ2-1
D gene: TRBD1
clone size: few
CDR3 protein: CASTPFLGDRGYNEQFF
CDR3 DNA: TGTGCCAGTACCCCATTCCTAGGGGACAGGGGATACAATGAGCAGTTCTTC

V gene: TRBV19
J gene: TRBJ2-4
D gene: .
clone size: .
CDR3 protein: CASSVRNIQYF
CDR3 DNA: TGTGCCAGTAGTGTCAGAAACATTCAGTACTTC

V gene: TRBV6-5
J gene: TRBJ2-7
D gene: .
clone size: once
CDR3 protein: CASTIQGSHGYEQYF
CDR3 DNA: TGTGCCAGCACCATACAGGGATCCCACGGCTACGAGCAGTACTTC